Listed below are T cell receptor beta chains from one sample, sequenced in a study of regulatory T cells in long-lasting Graves disease. MiXCR was run by TCRdb on the multiplex PCR reads, yielding one entry per CDR3 protein. This sample has roughly 260,000 distinct CDR3 sequences, with under 20% found just once. These data also featured in a second study, about T cells in Graves' hyperthyroidism and ophthalmopathy.

The sample consisted of peripheral blood mononuclear cells (PBMCs), taken at new diagnosis, from a patient treated with antithyroid drugs. The receptors derive from a woman in her 30s with Graves disease. Both conserved end residues are part of each CDR3. Each record gives: J gene, clone size, D gene, V gene, CDR3 protein, CDR3 DNA. D genes are given only for firm matches. Expanded clones get a size class; other rows say once, few or many, or leave the size out.

J: TRBJ1-5
size: NA
D: NA
V: TRBV4-1
CDR3: CASSQARDQPQHF
DNA: TGCGCCAGCAGCCAAGCTAGGGATCAGCCCCAGCATTTT

J: TRBJ2-3
size: many
D: TRBD2
V: TRBV20-1
CDR3: CSARSLFSGGGDTQYF
DNA: TGCAGTGCTAGATCCTTATTTAGCGGGGGGGGGGATACGCAGTATTTT

J: TRBJ1-5
size: many
D: NA
V: TRBV5-1
CDR3: CASSLVGNRNQPQHF
DNA: TGCGCCAGCAGCTTGGTAGGGAACCGCAATCAGCCCCAGCATTTT

J: TRBJ1-2
size: many
D: NA
V: TRBV10-3
CDR3: CAISADSYGYTF
DNA: TGTGCCATCAGTGCTGACTCCTATGGCTACACCTTC

J: TRBJ2-5
size: NA
D: TRBD2
V: TRBV5-1
CDR3: CASSVTGGPQETQYF
DNA: TGCGCCAGCAGCGTGACGGGGGGACCCCAAGAGACCCAGTACTTC

J: TRBJ2-2
size: many
D: NA
V: TRBV7-8
CDR3: CASSLARGPTGYTGELFF
DNA: TGTGCCAGCAGCTTAGCTCGGGGCCCCACAGGGTACACCGGGGAGCTGTTTTTT

J: TRBJ1-1
size: few
D: TRBD1
V: TRBV15
CDR3: CATSSGRDRGSPEAFF
DNA: TGTGCCACCAGCAGTGGCCGGGACAGGGGATCCCCTGAAGCTTTCTTT

J: TRBJ1-5
size: many
D: TRBD1
V: TRBV12-3/TRBV12-4
CDR3: CASRQTGGPNQPQHF
DNA: TGTGCCAGCAGGCAGACAGGGGGTCCCAATCAGCCCCAGCATTTT

J: TRBJ1-3
size: many
D: NA
V: TRBV7-8
CDR3: CASSLVGHRNTIYF
DNA: TGTGCCAGCAGCTTAGTGGGACACAGGAACACCATATATTTT

J: TRBJ2-3
size: many
D: NA
V: TRBV20-1
CDR3: CSASRNRVADTQYF
DNA: TGCAGTGCTTCCCGGAACAGGGTCGCAGATACGCAGTATTTT

J: TRBJ2-6
size: few
D: NA
V: TRBV12-3/TRBV12-4
CDR3: CASSLARLRISGANVLTF
DNA: TGTGCCAGCAGTTTAGCCCGGCTCCGCATCTCTGGGGCCAACGTCCTGACTTTC

J: TRBJ2-7
size: many
D: NA
V: TRBV15
CDR3: CATSRAQSYEQYF
DNA: TGTGCCACCAGCAGAGCCCAGTCCTACGAGCAGTACTTC

J: TRBJ2-5
size: many
D: NA
V: TRBV28
CDR3: CASAGARLETQYF
DNA: TGTGCCAGTGCGGGGGCCCGCCTGGAGACCCAGTACTTC

J: TRBJ1-2
size: NA
D: TRBD1
V: TRBV10-2
CDR3: CASSVGQKSGYTF
DNA: TGCGCCAGCAGTGTGGGACAGAAGTCCGGCTACACCTTC

J: TRBJ2-5
size: many
D: TRBD1
V: TRBV7-6
CDR3: CASSSGTGEGETQYF
DNA: TGTGCCAGCAGCTCGGGGACAGGGGAAGGGGAGACCCAGTACTTC